This T cell receptor beta chain originates from a study of blood T cell repertoires in COVID-19. Overall study: In each case, the material was cDNA or gDNA derived from T cells, B-cell-depleted T cells, or PBMCs.

The ends lost 1 base at V and 1 base at J; junction bases unmatched: 9. The CDR3 has 17 residues. Germline CDR1 SGHRS, CDR2 YFSETQ. Only in-frame clones appear in the TCRdb table, and some are missing; sequencing was by immunoSEQ multiplex PCR. The sample has 100,000 to 150,000 clones, over 75% seen once; the top ten hold around a tenth. V usage is TRBV5-1 and J usage is TRBJ1-2; 8 bases align to TRBD1. The clonotype was recovered from a man aged 35 to 55 with active or convalescent COVID-19. The sequencing sample was made of peripheral blood. The CDR3 is CASSLYAGGAGNYGYTF. The CDR3 DNA reads as TGCGCCAGCAGCTTGTATGCAGGGGGCGCCGGTAACTATGGCTACACCTTC.